A selection of T cell receptor beta chains follows, all from one sample in a study of brain metastases from non-small cell lung cancer. TCRdb's table, derived via immunoSEQ multiplex PCR, lists solely in-frame clones and lacks some. The sample shows fewer than 15,000 clones, over 75% of them seen only once. The sequencing sample was made of primary lung tumor tissue. Receptor source: a donor over 35 with non-small cell lung cancer. Both conserved end residues are part of each CDR3. Each record gives: V gene, clone size, D gene, CDR3 protein. The D gene is left open where the match is weak. Some rows mark clone size as missing; the rest say once, few, many or name a class of expanded clone.

>TRBV2|NA|TRBD1
CASRLPGQGYSGNTIYF
>TRBV24-1|NA|NA
CATSAGTDTQYF
>TRBV6-1|NA|TRBD1
CASSEAWDRGLKAFF
>TRBV6-7|NA|NA
CASRTGQGQGKYF
>TRBV30|NA|NA
CAWKSPDRDNQPQHF
>TRBV30|once|TRBD1
CAWESRTGGTQPQHF
>TRBV7-3|NA|TRBD2
CASSLHTSAEQFF
>TRBV5-1|NA|TRBD2
CASSPLRAGVPREQYF
>TRBV12-3/TRBV12-4|NA|NA
CASSSWAGDTF
>TRBV5-1|NA|TRBD1
CASGTGVTTSYEQYF
>TRBV5-1|NA|NA
CASSPNWGTDTQYF
>TRBV6-2/TRBV6-3|NA|TRBD2
CASSYYLTSGGTDTQYF
>TRBV7-8|NA|TRBD1
CASSRGQGVSYEQYF
>TRBV30|medium-sized|TRBD1
CAWSGTGGLSEAFF
>TRBV13|NA|NA
CVSSLPILPGPKRVDEQFF
>TRBV6-5|NA|NA
CASTRGRGEKLFF
>TRBV7-3|NA|TRBD2
CASSSTSGETDTQYF
>TRBV5-5|NA|NA
CASSLYGTDTQYF
>TRBV19|NA|NA
CASSIEQAYGYTF